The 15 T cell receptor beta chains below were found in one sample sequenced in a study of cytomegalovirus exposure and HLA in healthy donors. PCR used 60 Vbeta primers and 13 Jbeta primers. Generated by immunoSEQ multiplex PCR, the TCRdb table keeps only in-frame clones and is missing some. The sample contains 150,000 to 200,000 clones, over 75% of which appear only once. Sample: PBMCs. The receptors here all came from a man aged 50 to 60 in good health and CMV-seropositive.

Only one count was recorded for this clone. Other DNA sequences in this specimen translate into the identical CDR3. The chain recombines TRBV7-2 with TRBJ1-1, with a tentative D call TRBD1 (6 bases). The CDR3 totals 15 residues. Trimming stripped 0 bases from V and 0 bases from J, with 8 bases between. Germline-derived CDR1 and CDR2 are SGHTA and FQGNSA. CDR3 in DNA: TGTGCCAGCAGCTTAGCGGCAGGGGTGAACACTGAAGCTTTCTTT. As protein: CASSLAAGVNTEAFF. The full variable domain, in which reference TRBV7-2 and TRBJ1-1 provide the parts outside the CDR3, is GAGVSQSPSNKVTEKGKDVELRCDPISGHTALYWYRQSLGQGLEFLIYFQGNSAPDKSGLPSDRFSAERTGGSVSTLTIQRTQQEDSAVYLCASSLAAGVNTEAFFGQGTRLTVV.

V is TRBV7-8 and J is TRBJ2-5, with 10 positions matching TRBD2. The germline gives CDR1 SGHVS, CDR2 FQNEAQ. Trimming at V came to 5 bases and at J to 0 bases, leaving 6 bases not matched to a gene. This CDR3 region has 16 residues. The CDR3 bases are TGTGCCAGCAGCGCGGGGACTAGCGCGTACCAAGAGACCCAGTACTTC. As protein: CASSAGTSAYQETQYF.

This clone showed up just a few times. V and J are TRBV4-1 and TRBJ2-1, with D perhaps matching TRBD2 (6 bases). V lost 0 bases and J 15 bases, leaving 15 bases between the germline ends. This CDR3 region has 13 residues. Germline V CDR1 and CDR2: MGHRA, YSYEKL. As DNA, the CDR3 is TGCGCCAGCAGCCAAGAGTTCGCGCTAGCGCGGTTCTTC. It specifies CASSQEFALARFF.

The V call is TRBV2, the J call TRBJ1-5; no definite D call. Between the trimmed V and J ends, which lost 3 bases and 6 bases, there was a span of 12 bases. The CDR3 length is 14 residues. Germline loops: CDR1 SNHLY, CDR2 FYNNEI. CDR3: CASSEGSQIQPQHF. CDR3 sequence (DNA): TGTGCCAGCAGTGAGGGGAGCCAGATTCAGCCCCAGCATTTT. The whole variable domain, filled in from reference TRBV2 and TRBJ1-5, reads EPEVTQTPSHQVTQMGQEVILRCVPISNHLYFYWYRQILGQKVEFLVSFYNNEISEKSEIFDDQFSVERPDGSNFTLKIRSTKLEDSAMYFCASSEGSQIQPQHFGDGTRLSIL.

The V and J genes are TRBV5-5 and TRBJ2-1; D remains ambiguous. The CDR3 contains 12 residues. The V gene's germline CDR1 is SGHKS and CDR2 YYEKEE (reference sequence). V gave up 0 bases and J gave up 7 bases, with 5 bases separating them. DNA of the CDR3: TGTGCCAGCAGCTTGGTTCTAAATGAGCAGTTCTTC. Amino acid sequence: CASSLVLNEQFF. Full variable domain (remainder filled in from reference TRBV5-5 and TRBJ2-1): DAGVTQSPTHLIKTRGQQVTLRCSPISGHKSVSWYQQVLGQGPQFIFQYYEKEERGRGNFPDRFSARQFPNYSSELNVNALLLGDSALYLCASSLVLNEQFFGPGTRLTVL.

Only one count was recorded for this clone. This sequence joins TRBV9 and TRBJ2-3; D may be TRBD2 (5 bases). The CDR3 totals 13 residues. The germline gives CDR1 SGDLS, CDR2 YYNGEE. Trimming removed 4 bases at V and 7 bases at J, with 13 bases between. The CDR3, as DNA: TGTGCCAGCAGCCGGACTCTTCTGAATACGCAGTATTTT. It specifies CASSRTLLNTQYF.

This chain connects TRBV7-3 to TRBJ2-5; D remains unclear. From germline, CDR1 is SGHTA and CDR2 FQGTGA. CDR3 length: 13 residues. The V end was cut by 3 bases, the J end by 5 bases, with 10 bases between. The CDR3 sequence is CASSLRVQETQYF. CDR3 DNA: TGTGCCAGCAGCTTGAGAGTACAGGAGACCCAGTACTTC. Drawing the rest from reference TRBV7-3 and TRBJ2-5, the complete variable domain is GAGVSQTPSNKVTEKGKYVELRCDPISGHTALYWYRQSLGQGPEFLIYFQGTGAADDSGLPNDRFFAVRPEGSVSTLKIQRTERGDSAVYLCASSLRVQETQYFGPGTRLLVL.

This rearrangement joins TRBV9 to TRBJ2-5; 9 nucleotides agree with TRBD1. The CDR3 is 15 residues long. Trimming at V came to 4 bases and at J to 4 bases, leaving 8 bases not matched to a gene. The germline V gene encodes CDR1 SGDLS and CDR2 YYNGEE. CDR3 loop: CASSPPSDRGETQYF. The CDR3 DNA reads TGTGCCAGCAGCCCTCCCTCGGACAGGGGAGAGACCCAGTACTTC. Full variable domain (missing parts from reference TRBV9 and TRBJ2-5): DSGVTQTPKHLITATGQRVTLRCSPRSGDLSVYWYQQSLDQGLQFLIQYYNGEERAKGNILERFSAQQFPDLHSELNLSSLELGDSALYFCASSPPSDRGETQYFGPGTRLLVL.

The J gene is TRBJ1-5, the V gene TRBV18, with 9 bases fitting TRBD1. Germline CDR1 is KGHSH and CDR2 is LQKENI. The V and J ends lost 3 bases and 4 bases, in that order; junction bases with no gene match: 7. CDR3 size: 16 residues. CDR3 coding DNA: TGTGCCAGCTCACCCTCACAGGGGGCTAGGAATCAGCCCCAGCATTTT. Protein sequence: CASSPSQGARNQPQHF.

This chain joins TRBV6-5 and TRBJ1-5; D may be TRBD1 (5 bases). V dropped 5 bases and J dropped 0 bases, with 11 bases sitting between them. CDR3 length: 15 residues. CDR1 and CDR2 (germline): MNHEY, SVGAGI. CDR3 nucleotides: TGTGCCAGCAGTACGACAGTCTATAGCAATCAGCCCCAGCATTTT. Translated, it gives CASSTTVYSNQPQHF.

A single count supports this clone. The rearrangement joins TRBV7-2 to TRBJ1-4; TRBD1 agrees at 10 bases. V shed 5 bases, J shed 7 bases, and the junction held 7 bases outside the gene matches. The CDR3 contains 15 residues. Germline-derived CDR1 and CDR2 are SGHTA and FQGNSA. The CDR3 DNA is TGTGCCAGCAGCCGGGACAGGGGAGAATCTGAAAAACTGTTTTTT. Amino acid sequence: CASSRDRGESEKLFF. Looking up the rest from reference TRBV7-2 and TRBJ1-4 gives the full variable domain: GAGVSQSPSNKVTEKGKDVELRCDPISGHTALYWYRQSLGQGLEFLIYFQGNSAPDKSGLPSDRFSAERTGGSVSTLTIQRTQQEDSAVYLCASSRDRGESEKLFFGSGTQLSVL.

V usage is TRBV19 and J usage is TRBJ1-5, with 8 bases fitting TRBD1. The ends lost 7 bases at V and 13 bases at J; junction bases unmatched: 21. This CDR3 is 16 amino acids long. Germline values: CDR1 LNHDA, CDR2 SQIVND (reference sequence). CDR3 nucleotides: TGTGCCAGTAATGATCGGCGCGGACAGGGATCCTGGGGGCAGCATTTT. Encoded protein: CASNDRRGQGSWGQHF.

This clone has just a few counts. DNA for the CDR3: TGTGCCAGCAGGGACAGGGGAAGGGGCATCAACACTGAAGCTTTCTTT. Protein: CASRDRGRGINTEAFF. This sequence joins TRBV2 and TRBJ1-1; 9 bases line up with TRBD1. The V and J ends lost 6 bases and 2 bases, in that order; junction bases with no gene match: 10. Germline CDR1 SNHLY, CDR2 FYNNEI. The CDR3 covers 16 residues.

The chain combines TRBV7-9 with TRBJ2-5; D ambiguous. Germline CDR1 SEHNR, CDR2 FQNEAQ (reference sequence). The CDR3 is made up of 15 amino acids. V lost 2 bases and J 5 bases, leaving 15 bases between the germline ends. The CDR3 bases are TGTGCCAGCAGCTTATTTCTATCCTACGTGGAGACCCAGTACTTC. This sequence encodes CASSLFLSYVETQYF.

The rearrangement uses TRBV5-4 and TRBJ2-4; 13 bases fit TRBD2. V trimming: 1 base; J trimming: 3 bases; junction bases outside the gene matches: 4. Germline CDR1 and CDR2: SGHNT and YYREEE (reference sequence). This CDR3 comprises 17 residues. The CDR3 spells CASSLRTSGGLKNIQYF. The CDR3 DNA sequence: TGTGCCAGCAGCTTGCGGACTAGCGGGGGCCTCAAAAACATTCAGTACTTC.